The 26 T cell receptor beta chains below come from one sample, sequenced in a study of response to subunit inactivated influenza vaccine. TCRdb processed the RT-PCR reads anew with MiXCR; each CDR3 protein has one entry. The sample holds under 500,000 distinct CDR3 sequences, about 10% seen once. The sequencing used PBMCs from blood, collected about 6 weeks after vaccination. The receptors originated from a man aged 45-65 years who received an inactivated influenza vaccine.

V is TRBV5-6 and J is TRBJ2-2; D is uncertain. V gave up 3 bases and J gave up 6 bases, with 9 bases separating them. CDR1 and CDR2 (germline): SGHDT, YYEEEE. The CDR3 sequence is 13 residues long. The CDR3, as DNA: TGTGCCAGCAGCTCGCCTGTTTCCGGGGAGCTGTTTTTT. It codes for CASSSPVSGELFF.

This clonotype has only a few counts. The V call is TRBV7-2, the J call TRBJ2-7; weak D call: TRBD1 (5 bases). Germline V gene data show CDR1 as SGHTA and CDR2 as FQGNSA. The ends were cut back, 2 bases at V and 4 bases at J, with 9 bases in the middle. This CDR3 spans 13 amino acids. This chain's CDR3 is CASSLSTEYEQYF. The DNA for the CDR3 is TGTGCCAGCAGCTTATCGACAGAATACGAGCAGTACTTC.

This clonotype turned up a few times. The J gene is TRBJ2-1, the V gene TRBV4-1; weak D call: TRBD2 (6 bases). In germline, CDR1 is MGHRA, CDR2 YSYEKL. The CDR3 runs to 15 residues. The V end was cut by 1 base, the J end by 3 bases, with 10 bases between. The CDR3 reads CASSQVAGIYNEQFF. In nucleotides, the CDR3 is TGCGCCAGCAGCCAAGTGGCGGGGATCTACAATGAGCAGTTCTTC.

This clonotype was seen only a few times. V gene TRBV12-3 or TRBV12-4 combines with J gene TRBJ2-5; 8 positions match TRBD1. Losses at the gene ends were 2 bases for V and 7 bases for J; bases not matched to a gene: 12. CDR3 size: 16 residues. As DNA, the CDR3 is TGTGCCAGCAGTTTAAGGTCCCCGACAGGGGCCATGACCCAGTACTTC. This codes for CASSLRSPTGAMTQYF.

V is TRBV20-1 and J is TRBJ1-5; unclear D gene. Trimming stripped 3 bases from V and 4 bases from J, with 13 bases between. The germline V gene has CDR1 DFQATT and CDR2 SNEGSKA (reference sequence). The CDR3 totals 14 residues. CDR3 region: CSARLGHGNQPQHF. DNA of the CDR3: TGCAGTGCTAGGCTCGGGCATGGGAATCAGCCCCAGCATTTT.

This chain links TRBV20-1 with TRBJ1-5; D might be TRBD1 (6 bases). The CDR3 runs 14 residues. Trimming took 5 bases from V and 0 from J, leaving 11 bases between them. Per the germline V gene, CDR1 is DFQATT and CDR2 is SNEGSKA (reference sequence). The CDR3 DNA is TGCAGTGCTGCGGACAGAGGTAGCAATCAGCCCCAGCATTTT. This translates into CSAADRGSNQPQHF.

This rearrangement joins TRBV6-1 to TRBJ1-5; TRBD1 is a possible D gene (5 bases). Germline V gene sequence: CDR1 MNHNS, CDR2 SASEGT. The length of the CDR3 is 14 residues. V lost 7 bases, J lost 1 base, and 11 bases lay in between. The CDR3 DNA follows: TGTGCCAGCACCTTGGGGACCAGCAATCAGCCCCAGCATTTT. Amino acid sequence: CASTLGTSNQPQHF.

This clonotype was recorded once. J is TRBJ2-7 and V is TRBV7-9; 9 nucleotides align to TRBD1. This CDR3 is 16 amino acids long. J was trimmed by 3 bases and V by 1 base; bases with no gene match: 7. Germline CDR1 SEHNR, CDR2 FQNEAQ (reference sequence). This CDR3 reads CASSLGTGASFYEQYF. The CDR3 nucleotides are TGTGCCAGCAGCTTAGGGACAGGGGCGTCATTCTACGAGCAGTACTTC.

V gene TRBV11-2 combines with J gene TRBJ2-2, with D maybe TRBD2 (6 bases). V gave up 4 bases and J gave up 5 bases, with 17 bases separating them. Germline V CDR1 and CDR2: SGHAT, FQNNGV. This CDR3 has 16 residues. CDR3 coding DNA: TGTGCCAGCAGCTCTCCCGCCTGGCGGGGAACCGGGGAGCTGTTTTTT. Its translation: CASSSPAWRGTGELFF.

The chain joins TRBV20-1 to TRBJ2-4, with a weak D call TRBD1 (5 bases). Deletions cut 0 bases from V and 2 bases from J, with 8 bases between. The CDR3 is made up of 14 amino acids. Germline V gene data show CDR1 as DFQATT and CDR2 as SNEGSKA (reference sequence). The CDR3 protein is CSAREKGPKNIQYF. CDR3 DNA: TGCAGTGCTAGAGAGAAGGGGCCCAAAAACATTCAGTACTTC.

This clonotype appeared a few times. The chain employs TRBV7-9 and TRBJ2-4; a weak D match, TRBD2 (6 bases). The germline V gene encodes CDR1 SEHNR and CDR2 FQNEAQ (reference sequence). This CDR3 is built from 15 residues. V lost 8 bases to trimming and J lost 0 bases, with 14 bases between them. The CDR3 is CASAEGRLAKNIQYF. The CDR3 nucleotides read TGTGCCAGCGCGGAGGGACGGCTAGCCAAAAACATTCAGTACTTC.

The sample holds many counts of this clonotype. The gene calls are TRBV20-1 and TRBJ2-3; D not resolved. There are 11 residues in the CDR3. The V and J ends lost 6 bases and 8 bases respectively, with 12 bases between them. Germline values: CDR1 DFQATT, CDR2 SNEGSKA (reference sequence). For the CDR3, the DNA is TGCAGTGCGCATATAGCCCCTACGCAGTATTTT. Encoded protein: CSAHIAPTQYF.

This clonotype was detected many times. V usage is TRBV20-1 and J usage is TRBJ2-1, with TRBD2 as a possible D gene (5 bases). CDR1 DFQATT and CDR2 SNEGSKA come from the germline V gene (reference sequence). V was pared by 5 bases and J by 10 bases, with 21 bases between. CDR3 length equals 14 residues. CDR3 sequence: CSALRTRSTEEQFF. Written as DNA, the CDR3 is TGCAGTGCTTTGAGGACTCGGAGTACAGAGGAGCAGTTCTTC.

This clonotype was counted a few times. The genes are TRBV18 and TRBJ2-1; TRBD2 aligns across 13 bases. The V and J ends lost 3 bases and 5 bases, in that order; junction bases with no gene match: 7. Germline V gene sequence: CDR1 KGHSH, CDR2 LQKENI. The CDR3 length is 17 residues. The CDR3 DNA reads TGTGCCAGCTCACCGTTACTAGCGGGAGGGCTACACAATGAGCAGTTCTTC. Its protein product is CASSPLLAGGLHNEQFF.

In its sample, this clonotype was seen many times. The rearrangement joins TRBV10-3 to TRBJ2-1, with TRBD2 matching over 8 bases. The CDR3 has 17 residues. Germline values: CDR1 ENHRY, CDR2 SYGVKD. V dropped 3 bases and J dropped 6; count of bases not matched to a gene: 13. CDR3 sequence: CAISESLGLGGSNEQFF. For the CDR3, the DNA is TGTGCCATCAGTGAAAGCCTGGGACTAGGGGGGAGCAATGAGCAGTTCTTC.

J is TRBJ2-3 and V is TRBV7-2, with unresolved D. Germline-derived CDR1 and CDR2 are SGHTA and FQGNSA. This CDR3 has 13 residues. Deletions cut 0 bases from V and 6 bases from J, with 7 bases between. CDR3 amino acids: CASSLARWDTQYF. In DNA form, the CDR3 reads TGTGCCAGCAGCTTAGCAAGGTGGGATACGCAGTATTTT.

The genes are TRBV5-1 and TRBJ2-1, with 11 bases lining up with TRBD2. The CDR3 is made up of 17 amino acids. V trimming: 0 bases; J trimming: 5 bases; junction bases outside the gene matches: 7. The germline V gene encodes CDR1 SGHRS and CDR2 YFSETQ. CDR3 residues: CASSLAPGTSGDNEQFF. In nucleotides, the CDR3 is TGCGCCAGCAGCTTGGCACCCGGGACTAGCGGTGACAATGAGCAGTTCTTC.

The chain is built from TRBV7-8 and TRBJ2-3; D remains unclear. This CDR3 region has 12 residues. The germline V gene encodes CDR1 SGHVS and CDR2 FQNEAQ. V lost 7 bases and J lost 1, with 6 bases in between. CDR3 sequence: CASTRGTDTQYF. For the CDR3, the DNA is TGTGCCAGCACCCGGGGCACAGATACGCAGTATTTT. Supplemented by reference TRBV7-8 and TRBJ2-3, the full variable domain reads GAGVSQSPRYKVAKRGQDVALRCDPISGHVSLFWYQQALGQGPEFLTYFQNEAQLDKSGLPSDRFFAERPEGSVSTLKIQRTQQEDSAVYLCASTRGTDTQYFGPGTRLTVL.

A word on this clonotype: The junction differs from germline at one of its ends, possibly a read error. This chain uses TRBV7-2 with TRBJ1-5; maybe TRBD1 (5 bases). The CDR3 loop spans 13 amino acids. Germline V gene data show CDR1 as SGHTA and CDR2 as FQGNSA. The CDR3 sequence is CASSIAGFQPQHF. CDR3 nucleotide sequence: TGTGCCAGCAGCATAGCAGGGTTTCAGCCCCAGCATTTT.

This clonotype was seen a handful of times. The chain carries TRBV4-3 and TRBJ2-4, with D perhaps TRBD2 (7 bases). The V end was cut by 0 bases, the J end by 8 bases, with 14 bases between. The germline V gene encodes CDR1 LGHNA and CDR2 YSLEER. The CDR3 is 15 amino acids. In DNA form, the CDR3 reads TGCGCCAGCAGCCAAGAAGGCAGGGGAGGGGACATTCAGTACTTC. Its protein is CASSQEGRGGDIQYF.

The rearrangement joins TRBV7-8 to TRBJ2-7; D remains unclear. Germline lookup yields CDR1 SGHVS and CDR2 FQNEAQ. Trimming removed 1 base from V and 2 bases from J, with 6 bases in between. This CDR3 spans 13 amino acids. CDR3 nucleotide sequence: TGTGCCAGCAGCTTAGTTGAGCCCTACGAGCAGTACTTC. Encoded protein: CASSLVEPYEQYF.

This clonotype was observed a handful of times. V usage is TRBV5-1 and J usage is TRBJ2-3; D perhaps matches TRBD2 (6 bases). The CDR3 runs 16 residues. Trimming cost V 5 bases and J 4 bases, with 20 bases left between them. Germline CDR1 is SGHRS and CDR2 is YFSETQ. The CDR3 DNA follows: TGCGCCAGCAGGCGGCGAGTAGCGGAGGGGCCAGATACGCAGTATTTT. Protein product: CASRRRVAEGPDTQYF.

This clonotype occurred a few times. The chain is built from TRBV4-3 and TRBJ2-1; D is undetermined. With 4 bases removed from V and 5 bases from J, the gap between germline ends came to 9 bases. This CDR3 region has 13 residues. Per germline, CDR1 LGHNA and CDR2 YSLEER. CDR3 protein: CASSPRANNEQFF. CDR3 DNA sequence: TGCGCCAGCAGCCCCCGGGCCAACAATGAGCAGTTCTTC.

Within the sample, this clonotype is medium-sized. The chain is built from TRBV5-1 and TRBJ2-7; 13 bases map to TRBD2. CDR3 size: 16 residues. Unmatched junction bases numbered 9, after V lost 2 bases and J lost 7 bases. Germline V gives CDR1 SGHRS, CDR2 YFSETQ. CDR3: CASSFIEGLAGSEQYF. The CDR3 nucleotides read TGCGCCAGCAGCTTCATTGAGGGACTAGCGGGGAGTGAGCAGTACTTC. Variable domain in full (rest from reference TRBV5-1 and TRBJ2-7): KAGVTQTPRYLIKTRGQQVTLSCSPISGHRSVSWYQQTPGQGLQFLFEYFSETQRNKGNFPGRFSGRQFSNSRSEMNVSTLELGDSALYLCASSFIEGLAGSEQYFGPGTRLTVT.

This rearrangement joins TRBV27 to TRBJ2-7, with 7 positions matching TRBD1. V dropped 7 bases and J dropped 2; count of bases not matched to a gene: 14. The germline V gene encodes CDR1 MNHEY and CDR2 SMNVEV (reference sequence). The CDR3 loop spans 16 amino acids. This CDR3 reads CASTPSYGDRAYEQYF. DNA for the CDR3: TGTGCCAGCACCCCATCCTATGGGGACAGAGCCTACGAGCAGTACTTC.

A few counts support this clonotype. The gene calls are TRBV28 and TRBJ1-6; 11 bases are shared with TRBD1. Germline V CDR1 and CDR2: MDHEN, SYDVKM. J lost 0 bases, V lost 4 bases, and 8 bases had no gene match. The CDR3 is made up of 19 amino acids. CDR3 in DNA: TGTGCCAGCAGTTCGGGGACAGGGGGGTCGCGCTCCTATAATTCACCCCTCCACTTT. Translation: CASSSGTGGSRSYNSPLHF.